This T cell receptor beta chain was documented in a study of neoadjuvant anti-PD-1 for oral cavity cancer. Study background: Non-progressing patients received a fourth nivolumab dose near day 43, then surgery on days 50-56. Notes on the study in general: Non-responders to neoadjuvant nivolumab had significantly more clonal PBMC T cells than responders.

With regard to this clone: Its specificity is unknown.

Assay used: immunoSEQ multiplex PCR; TCRdb lists only in-frame clones, some missing. Of 11,000 to 15,000 clones in the sample, roughly 72% were seen once. Cohort: HPV-negative, locally advanced oral cavity squamous cell carcinoma patients. Blood cells were analyzed directly, without culture or expansion. Trimming cost V 1 base and J 4 bases; bases outside gene matches: 5. The CDR3 totals 17 residues. Per germline, CDR1 LNHNV and CDR2 YYDKDF (reference sequence). This receptor was identified in a person aged 35-80 years with oral cavity squamous cell carcinoma. Sequencing used PBMCs, obtained before nivolumab (anti-PD-1) treatment. This chain links TRBV15 with TRBJ2-7, with 15 bases aligning to TRBD2. The CDR3 nucleotides read TGTGCCACCAGCAGAGCTTATGGACTAGCGGGGGGGTACGAGCAGTACTTC. Amino acids: CATSRAYGLAGGYEQYF.